One T cell receptor beta chain is described in this entry. The sample is drawn from a study of blood T cells in healthy people across ages. Trimming stripped 2 bases from V and 5 bases from J, with 9 bases between. This CDR3 is built from 14 residues. Germline values: CDR1 MNHNS, CDR2 SASEGT. PCR was performed a second time for about 7 to 12 cycles using a sample-barcoded 5' primer and a J-beta primer mix. Every sample produced at least 3 million CDR3-containing paired-end reads. MiXCR, applied by TCRdb to the 5' RACE reads, yields one record per CDR3 protein. The table has about 1.7 million distinct CDR3 sequences, approximately 30% seen once.

Material: blood. The gene calls are TRBV6-1 and TRBJ1-4, with a weak D call TRBD1 (5 bases). This sequence was found in a woman under 40 in good health. This CDR3 reads CASSEYRDNEKLFF. CDR3 coding DNA: TGTGCCAGCAGTGAATATCGGGACAATGAAAAACTGTTTTTT.